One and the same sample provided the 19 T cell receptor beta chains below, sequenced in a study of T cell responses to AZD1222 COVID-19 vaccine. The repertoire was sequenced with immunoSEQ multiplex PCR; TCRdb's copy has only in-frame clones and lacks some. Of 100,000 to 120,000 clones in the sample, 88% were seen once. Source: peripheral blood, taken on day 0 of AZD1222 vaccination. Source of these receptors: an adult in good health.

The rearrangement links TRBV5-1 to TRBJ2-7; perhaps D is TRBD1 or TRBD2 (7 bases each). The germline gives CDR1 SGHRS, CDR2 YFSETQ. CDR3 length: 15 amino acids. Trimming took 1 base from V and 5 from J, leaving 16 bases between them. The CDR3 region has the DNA TGCGCCAGCAGCTTGTTCAGCGGGACAGTAAACGAGCAGTACTTC. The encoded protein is CASSLFSGTVNEQYF. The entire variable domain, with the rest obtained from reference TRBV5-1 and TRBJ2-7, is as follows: KAGVTQTPRYLIKTRGQQVTLSCSPISGHRSVSWYQQTPGQGLQFLFEYFSETQRNKGNFPGRFSGRQFSNSRSEMNVSTLELGDSALYLCASSLFSGTVNEQYFGPGTRLTVT.

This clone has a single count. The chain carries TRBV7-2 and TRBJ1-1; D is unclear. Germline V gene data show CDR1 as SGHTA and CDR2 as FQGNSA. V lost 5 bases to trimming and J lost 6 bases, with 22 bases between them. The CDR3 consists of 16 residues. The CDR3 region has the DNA TGTGCCAGCAGCATAGAAATTGGACGAAGTGGGTCTGAAGCTTTCTTT. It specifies CASSIEIGRSGSEAFF.

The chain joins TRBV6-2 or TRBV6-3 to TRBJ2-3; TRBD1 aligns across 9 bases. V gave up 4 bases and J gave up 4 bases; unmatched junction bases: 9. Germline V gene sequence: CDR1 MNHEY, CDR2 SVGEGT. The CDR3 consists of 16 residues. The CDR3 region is CASSFTGGWSADTQYF. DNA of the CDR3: TGTGCCAGCAGTTTTACAGGGGGCTGGAGCGCAGATACGCAGTATTTT.

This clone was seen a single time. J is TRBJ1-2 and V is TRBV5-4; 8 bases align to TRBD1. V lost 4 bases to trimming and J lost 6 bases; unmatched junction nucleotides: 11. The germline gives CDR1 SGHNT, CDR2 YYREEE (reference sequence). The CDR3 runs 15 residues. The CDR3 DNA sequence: TGTGCCAGCAGCCCCGGACAGGGAGGTGGCAATGGCTACACCTTC. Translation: CASSPGQGGGNGYTF.

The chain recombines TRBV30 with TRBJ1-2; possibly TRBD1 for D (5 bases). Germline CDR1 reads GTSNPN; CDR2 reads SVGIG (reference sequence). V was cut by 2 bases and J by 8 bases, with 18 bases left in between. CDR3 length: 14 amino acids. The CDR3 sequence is CAWSPQLGTPGYTF. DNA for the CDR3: TGTGCCTGGAGTCCTCAACTGGGGACCCCGGGCTACACCTTC.

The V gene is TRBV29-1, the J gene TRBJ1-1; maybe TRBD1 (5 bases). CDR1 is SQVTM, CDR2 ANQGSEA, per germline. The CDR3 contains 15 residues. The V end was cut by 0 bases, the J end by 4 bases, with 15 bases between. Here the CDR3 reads CSVEDTGGGGTEAFF. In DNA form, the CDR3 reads TGCAGCGTTGAAGACACAGGCGGGGGTGGCACTGAAGCTTTCTTT. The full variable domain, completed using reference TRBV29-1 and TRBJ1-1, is SAVISQKPSRDICQRGTSLTIQCQVDSQVTMMFWYRQQPGQSLTLIATANQGSEATYESGFVIDKFPISRPNLTFSTLTVSNMSPEDSSIYLCSVEDTGGGGTEAFFGQGTRLTVV.

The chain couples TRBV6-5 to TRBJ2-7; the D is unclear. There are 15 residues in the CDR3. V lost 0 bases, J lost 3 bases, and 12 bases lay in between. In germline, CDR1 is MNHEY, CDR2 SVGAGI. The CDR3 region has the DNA TGTGCCAGCAGTTACTCGGCTGCACAGCGCTACGAGCAGTACTTC. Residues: CASSYSAAQRYEQYF.

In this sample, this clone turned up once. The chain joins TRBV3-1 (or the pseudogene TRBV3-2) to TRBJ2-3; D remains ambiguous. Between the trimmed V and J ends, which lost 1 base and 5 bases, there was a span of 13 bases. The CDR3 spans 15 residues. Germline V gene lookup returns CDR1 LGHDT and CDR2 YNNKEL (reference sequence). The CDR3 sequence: CASSQARRIRDTQYF. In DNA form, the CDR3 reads TGTGCCAGCAGCCAAGCACGACGGATCAGAGATACGCAGTATTTT.

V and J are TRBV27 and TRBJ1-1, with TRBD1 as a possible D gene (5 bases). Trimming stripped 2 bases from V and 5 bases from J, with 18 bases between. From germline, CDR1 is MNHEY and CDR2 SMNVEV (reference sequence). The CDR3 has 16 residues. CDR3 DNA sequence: TGTGCCAGCAGTTTACGGGCAGGGACCTATGTGACTGAAGCTTTCTTT. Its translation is CASSLRAGTYVTEAFF.

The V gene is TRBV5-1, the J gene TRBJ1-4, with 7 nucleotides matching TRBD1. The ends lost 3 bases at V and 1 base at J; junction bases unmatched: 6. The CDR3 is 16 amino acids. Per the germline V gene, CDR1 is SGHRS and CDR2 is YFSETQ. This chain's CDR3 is CASSYRRQGTNEKLFF. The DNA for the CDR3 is TGCGCCAGCAGCTACCGCCGACAGGGAACTAATGAAAAACTGTTTTTT.

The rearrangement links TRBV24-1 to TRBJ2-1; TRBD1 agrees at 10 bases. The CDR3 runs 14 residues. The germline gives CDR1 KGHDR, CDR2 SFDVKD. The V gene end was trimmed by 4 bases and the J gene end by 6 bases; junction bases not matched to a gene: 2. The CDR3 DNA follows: TGTGCCACCAGTGAATGGGACAGGGGCAATGAGCAGTTCTTC. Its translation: CATSEWDRGNEQFF.

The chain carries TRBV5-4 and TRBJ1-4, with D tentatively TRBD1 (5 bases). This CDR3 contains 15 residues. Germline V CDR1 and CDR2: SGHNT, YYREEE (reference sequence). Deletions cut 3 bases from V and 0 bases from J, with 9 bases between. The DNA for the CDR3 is TGTGCCAGCAGCTGGGACCAAGCAACTAATGAAAAACTGTTTTTT. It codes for CASSWDQATNEKLFF.

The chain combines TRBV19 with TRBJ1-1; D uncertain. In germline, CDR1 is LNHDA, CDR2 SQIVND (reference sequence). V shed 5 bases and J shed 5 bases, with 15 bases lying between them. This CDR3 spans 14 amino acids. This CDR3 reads CASSGNTAFTEAFF. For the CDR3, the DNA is TGTGCCAGTAGTGGAAACACTGCGTTTACTGAAGCTTTCTTT.

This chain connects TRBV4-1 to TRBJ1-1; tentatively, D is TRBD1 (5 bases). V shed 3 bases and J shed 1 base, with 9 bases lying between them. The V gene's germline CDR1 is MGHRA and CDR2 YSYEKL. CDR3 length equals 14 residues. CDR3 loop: CASSQGRWNTEAFF. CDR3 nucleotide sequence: TGCGCCAGCAGCCAGGGACGCTGGAACACTGAAGCTTTCTTT.

CDR3 nucleotide sequence: TGTGCCAGCCTCCGAGGGGGAGCCGACGACACCGGGGAGCTGTTTTTT. Protein sequence: CASLRGGADDTGELFF. The chain joins TRBV2 to TRBJ2-2; D is possibly TRBD1 (6 bases). V was pared by 8 bases and J by 3 bases, with 19 bases between. The germline CDR1 and CDR2 sequences are SNHLY and FYNNEI. This CDR3 comprises 16 residues.

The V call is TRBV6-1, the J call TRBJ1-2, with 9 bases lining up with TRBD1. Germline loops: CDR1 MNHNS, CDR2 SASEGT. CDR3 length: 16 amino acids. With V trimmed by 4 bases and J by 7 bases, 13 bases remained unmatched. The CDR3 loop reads CASSALFEGQGTGYTF. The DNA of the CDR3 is TGTGCCAGCAGTGCCTTATTTGAGGGACAGGGAACTGGCTACACCTTC.

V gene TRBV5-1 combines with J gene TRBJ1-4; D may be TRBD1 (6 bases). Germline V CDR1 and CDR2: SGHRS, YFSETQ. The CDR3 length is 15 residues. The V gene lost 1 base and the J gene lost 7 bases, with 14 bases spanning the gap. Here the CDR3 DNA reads TGCGCCAGCAGCTTGTCGGGGGGGCGCGGTGAAAAACTGTTTTTT. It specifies CASSLSGGRGEKLFF.

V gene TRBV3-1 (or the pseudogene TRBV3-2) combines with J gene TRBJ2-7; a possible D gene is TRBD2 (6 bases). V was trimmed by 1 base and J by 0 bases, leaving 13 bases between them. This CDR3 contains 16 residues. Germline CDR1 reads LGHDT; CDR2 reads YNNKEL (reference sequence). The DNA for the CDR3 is TGTGCCAGCAGCCAAGGAGGAGGGCCTATCTCCTACGAGCAGTACTTC. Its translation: CASSQGGGPISYEQYF.

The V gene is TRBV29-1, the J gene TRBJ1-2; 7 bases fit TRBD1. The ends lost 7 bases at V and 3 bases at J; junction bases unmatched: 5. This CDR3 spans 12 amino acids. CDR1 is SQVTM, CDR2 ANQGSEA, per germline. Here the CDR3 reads CSAGTGDYGYTF. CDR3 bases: TGCAGCGCCGGAACAGGGGACTATGGCTACACCTTC.